This T cell receptor (beta chain) stems from a study of CD8 T cells in ankylosing spondylitis. V lost 8 bases and J 1 base, leaving 11 bases between the germline ends. The CDR3 has 13 residues. CDR1 is MGHDK and CDR2 is SYGVNS in the germline V gene. This clonotype was seen a handful of times. The antigen is not known. Scientists made TCR beta libraries using quantitative 5'-RACE with molecular barcodes. TCRdb ran MiXCR on the 5' RACE reads and lists one entry per CDR3 protein. The table shows fewer than 350,000 distinct CDR3 sequences, with approximately 10% occurring only once. Study results and limitations: Within matched ankylosing spondylitis synovial fluid, disease-linked clones were reportedly significantly enriched. Seemingly characteristic of ankylosing spondylitis blood was a TCR beta motif consisting of roughly 8 highly homologous variants. Earlier literature documents some of the motif variants in reactive arthritis synovial fluid and blood.

The sequenced material came from blood, either unsorted or a sorted T cell fraction (not recorded which). J is TRBJ2-5 and V is TRBV25-1; no clear D. The clonotype originates from a female donor with ankylosing spondylitis or in good health (not recorded which). CDR3 DNA: TGTGCCAGCGCGGTAGGCGGCCAAGAGACCCAGTACTTC. It specifies CASAVGGQETQYF.